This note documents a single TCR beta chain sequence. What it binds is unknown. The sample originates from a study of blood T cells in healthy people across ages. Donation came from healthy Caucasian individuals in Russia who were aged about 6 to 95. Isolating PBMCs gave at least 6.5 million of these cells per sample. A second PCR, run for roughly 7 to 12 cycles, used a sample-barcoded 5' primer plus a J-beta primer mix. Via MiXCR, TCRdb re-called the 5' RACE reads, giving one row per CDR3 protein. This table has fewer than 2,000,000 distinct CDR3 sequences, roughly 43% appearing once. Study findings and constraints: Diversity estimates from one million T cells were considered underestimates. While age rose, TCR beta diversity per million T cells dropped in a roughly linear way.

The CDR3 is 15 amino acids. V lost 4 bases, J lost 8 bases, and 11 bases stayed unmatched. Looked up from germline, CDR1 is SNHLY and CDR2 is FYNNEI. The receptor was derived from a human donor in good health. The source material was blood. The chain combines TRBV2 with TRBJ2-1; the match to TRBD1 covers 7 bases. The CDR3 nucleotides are TGTGCCAGCAGTGGGGGACAGAGGTTGGCTTATGAGCAGTTCTTC. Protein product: CASSGGQRLAYEQFF. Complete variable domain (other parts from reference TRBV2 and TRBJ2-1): EPEVTQTPSHQVTQMGQEVILRCVPISNHLYFYWYRQILGQKVEFLVSFYNNEISEKSEIFDDQFSVERPDGSNFTLKIRSTKLEDSAMYFCASSGGQRLAYEQFFGPGTRLTVL.